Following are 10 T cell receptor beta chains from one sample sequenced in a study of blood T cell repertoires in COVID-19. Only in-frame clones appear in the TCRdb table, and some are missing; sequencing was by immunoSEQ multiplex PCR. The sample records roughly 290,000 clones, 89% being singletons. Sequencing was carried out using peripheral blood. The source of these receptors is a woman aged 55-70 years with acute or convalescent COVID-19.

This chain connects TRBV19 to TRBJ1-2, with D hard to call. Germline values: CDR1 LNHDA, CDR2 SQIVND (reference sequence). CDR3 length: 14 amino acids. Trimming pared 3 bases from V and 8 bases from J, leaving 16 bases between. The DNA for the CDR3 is TGTGCCAGTAGTATCGGGCCGGGAGAATCGGGCTACACCTTC. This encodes CASSIGPGESGYTF.

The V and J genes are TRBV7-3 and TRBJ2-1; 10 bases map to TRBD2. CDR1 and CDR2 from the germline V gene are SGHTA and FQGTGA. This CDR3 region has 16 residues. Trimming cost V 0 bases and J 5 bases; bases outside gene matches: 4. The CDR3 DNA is TGTGCCAGCAGCTTAACCGGGACTAGCGACCACAATGAGCAGTTCTTC. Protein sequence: CASSLTGTSDHNEQFF.

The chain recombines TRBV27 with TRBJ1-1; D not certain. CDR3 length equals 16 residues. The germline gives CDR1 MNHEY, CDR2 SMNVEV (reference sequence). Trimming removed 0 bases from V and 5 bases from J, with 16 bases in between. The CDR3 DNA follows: TGTGCCAGCAGTTTATCGGAGGGAATGGGATGGACTGAAGCTTTCTTT. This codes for CASSLSEGMGWTEAFF.

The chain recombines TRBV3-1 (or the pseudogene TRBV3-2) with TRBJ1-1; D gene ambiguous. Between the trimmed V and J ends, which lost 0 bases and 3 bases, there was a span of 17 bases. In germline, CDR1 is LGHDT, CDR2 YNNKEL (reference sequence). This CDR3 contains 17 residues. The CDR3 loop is CASSQEVSGFGDTEAFF. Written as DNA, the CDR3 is TGTGCCAGCAGCCAAGAAGTTTCGGGGTTTGGAGACACTGAAGCTTTCTTT.

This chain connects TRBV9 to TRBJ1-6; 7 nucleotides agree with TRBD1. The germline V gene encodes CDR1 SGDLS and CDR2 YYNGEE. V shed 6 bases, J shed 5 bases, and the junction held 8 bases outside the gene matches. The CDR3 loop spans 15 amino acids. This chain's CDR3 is CASTTSTGNNSPLHF. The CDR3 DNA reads TGTGCCAGCACCACCTCGACAGGGAATAATTCACCCCTCCACTTT. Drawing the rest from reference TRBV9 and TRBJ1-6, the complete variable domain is DSGVTQTPKHLITATGQRVTLRCSPRSGDLSVYWYQQSLDQGLQFLIQYYNGEERAKGNILERFSAQQFPDLHSELNLSSLELGDSALYFCASTTSTGNNSPLHFGNGTRLTVT.

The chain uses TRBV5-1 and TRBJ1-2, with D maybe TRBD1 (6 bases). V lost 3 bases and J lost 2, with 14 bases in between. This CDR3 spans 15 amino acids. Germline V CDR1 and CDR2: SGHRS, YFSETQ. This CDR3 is CASSSRTESNYGYTF. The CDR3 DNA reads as TGCGCCAGCAGCTCAAGGACAGAAAGCAACTATGGCTACACCTTC.

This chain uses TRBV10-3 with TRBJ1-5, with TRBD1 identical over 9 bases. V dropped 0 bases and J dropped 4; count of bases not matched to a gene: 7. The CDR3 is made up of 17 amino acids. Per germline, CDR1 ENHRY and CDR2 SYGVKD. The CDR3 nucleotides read TGTGCCATCAGTGAGTCGGTAGGACAGGGGAGGAATCAGCCCCAGCATTTT. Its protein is CAISESVGQGRNQPQHF.

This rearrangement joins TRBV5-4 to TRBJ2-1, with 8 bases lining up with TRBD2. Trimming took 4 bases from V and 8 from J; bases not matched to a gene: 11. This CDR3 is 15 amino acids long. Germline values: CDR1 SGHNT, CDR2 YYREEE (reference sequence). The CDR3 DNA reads TGTGCCAGCAGCGTGAGCGGGAGACGGGGCGATGAGCAGTTCTTC. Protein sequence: CASSVSGRRGDEQFF.

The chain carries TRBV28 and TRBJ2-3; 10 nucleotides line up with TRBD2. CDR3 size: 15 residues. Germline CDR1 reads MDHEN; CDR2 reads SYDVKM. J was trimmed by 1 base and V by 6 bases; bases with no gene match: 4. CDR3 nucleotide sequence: TGTGCCAGCAGCACAGGACTAGCGGGCACAGATACGCAGTATTTT. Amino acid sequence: CASSTGLAGTDTQYF.

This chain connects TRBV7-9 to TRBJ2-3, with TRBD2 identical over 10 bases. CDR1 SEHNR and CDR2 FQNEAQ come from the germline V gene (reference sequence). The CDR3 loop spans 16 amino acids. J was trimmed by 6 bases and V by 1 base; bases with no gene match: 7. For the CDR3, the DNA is TGTGCCAGCAGCTTAGTGGGACTAGCGAGTTTGGATACGCAGTATTTT. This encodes CASSLVGLASLDTQYF.